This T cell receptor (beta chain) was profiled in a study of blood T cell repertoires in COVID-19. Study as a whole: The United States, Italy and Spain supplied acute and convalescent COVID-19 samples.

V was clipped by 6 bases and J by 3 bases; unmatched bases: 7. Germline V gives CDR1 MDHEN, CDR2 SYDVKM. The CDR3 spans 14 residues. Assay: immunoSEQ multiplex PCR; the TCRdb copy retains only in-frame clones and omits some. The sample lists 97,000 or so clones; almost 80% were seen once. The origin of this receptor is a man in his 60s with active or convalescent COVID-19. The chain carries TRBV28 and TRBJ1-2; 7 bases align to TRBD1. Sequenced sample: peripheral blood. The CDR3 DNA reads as TGTGCCAGCAGCTTGACAGGGCTGGACTATGGCTACACCTTC. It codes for CASSLTGLDYGYTF.